This TCR beta chain comes out of a study of cytomegalovirus exposure and HLA in healthy donors. A multiplex PCR was run with 60 Vbeta primers and 13 Jbeta primers. Produced via immunoSEQ multiplex PCR; TCRdb's table is partial and in-frame only. The data show 150,000 to 200,000 clones, about 80% seen once. The CDR3 is 17 amino acids. Trimming removed 3 bases from V and 8 bases from J, with 23 bases in between. CDR1 SEHNR and CDR2 FQNEAQ come from the germline V gene (reference sequence). The specimen sequenced was PBMCs. This TCR derives from a girl between 10 and 17 years old in good health and CMV-seropositive. This chain uses TRBV7-9 with TRBJ2-1; D unclear. This CDR3 reads CASSFGEVSFAPDEQFF. DNA of the CDR3: TGTGCCAGCAGCTTCGGTGAGGTATCATTCGCACCCGATGAGCAGTTCTTC.